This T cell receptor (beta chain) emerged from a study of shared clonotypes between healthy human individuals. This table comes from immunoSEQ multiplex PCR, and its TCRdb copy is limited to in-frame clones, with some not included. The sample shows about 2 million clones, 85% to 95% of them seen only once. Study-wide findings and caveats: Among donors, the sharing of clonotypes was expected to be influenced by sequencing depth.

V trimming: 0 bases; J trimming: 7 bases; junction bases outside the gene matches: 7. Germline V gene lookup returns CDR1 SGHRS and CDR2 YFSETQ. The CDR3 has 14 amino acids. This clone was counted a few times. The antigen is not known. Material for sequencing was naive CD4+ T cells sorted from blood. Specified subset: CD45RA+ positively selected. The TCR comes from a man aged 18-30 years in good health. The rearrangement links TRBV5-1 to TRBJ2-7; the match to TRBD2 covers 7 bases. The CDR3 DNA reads TGCGCCAGCAGCTTGGGAAGAGCGGGAAGTGAGCAGTACTTC. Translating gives CASSLGRAGSEQYF.